A selection of T cell receptor beta chains follows, all from one sample in a study of T cell responses to AZD1222 COVID-19 vaccine. Data came from immunoSEQ multiplex PCR; TCRdb stores just in-frame clones and leaves some out. The profile shows about 120,000 clones, roughly nine tenths of them singletons. The sequenced sample was peripheral blood, obtained 28 days after the second AZD1222 dose. Receptors were obtained from an adult who received the AZD1222 COVID-19 vaccine. The CDR3 runs from the conserved cysteine through the conserved F or W. Fields, in order: D gene, V gene, J gene, clone size, CDR3 protein, CDR3 DNA. D genes are given only for firm matches. Only part of the rows carry a size: once, few, many, or a class if the clone is expanded.

>TRBD1|TRBV27|TRBJ2-1|-
CASSADRDGEQFF
TGTGCCAGCAGTGCGGACAGGGATGGTGAGCAGTTCTTC
>-|TRBV28|TRBJ1-6|-
CASVPGTSNSPLHF
TGTGCCAGCGTCCCGGGGACATCGAATTCACCCCTCCACTTT
>TRBD1|TRBV5-1|TRBJ1-4|-
CASSLGRDRTNEKLFF
TGCGCCAGCAGCTTGGGCCGGGACAGAACTAATGAAAAACTGTTTTTT
>-|TRBV7-5|TRBJ1-1|few
CARSHHRDVVLLYTEAFF
TGTGCCAGAAGCCATCACCGGGACGTGGTTTTGTTGTACACTGAAGCTTTCTTT
>-|TRBV2|TRBJ2-2|-
CASRQGTGELFF
TGTGCCAGCAGACAGGGCACCGGGGAGCTGTTTTTT
>TRBD1|TRBV28|TRBJ1-2|-
CASSQAIQGAYGYTF
TGTGCCAGCAGTCAAGCCATCCAGGGGGCGTATGGCTACACCTTC
>TRBD1|TRBV9|TRBJ2-2|-
CASSVEQGAAGELFF
TGTGCCAGCAGCGTAGAACAGGGGGCAGCCGGGGAGCTGTTTTTT
>-|TRBV12-3/TRBV12-4|TRBJ1-2|-
CASSLGREGGYTF
TGTGCCAGCAGTTTGGGCAGGGAAGGGGGCTACACCTTC
>-|TRBV6-2/TRBV6-3|TRBJ2-2|-
CASSYGRANTGELFF
TGTGCCAGCAGTTACGGCAGGGCCAACACCGGGGAGCTGTTTTTT
>-|TRBV15|TRBJ1-5|-
CATSEGGGYSNQPQHF
TGTGCCACCAGCGAGGGAGGGGGTTATAGCAATCAGCCCCAGCATTTT
>-|TRBV5-4|TRBJ1-3|-
CASSLDPSSGNTIYF
TGTGCCAGCAGCTTGGACCCGAGCTCTGGAAACACCATATATTTT
>TRBD1|TRBV10-3|TRBJ1-1|few
CAISGDSRTLNTEAFF
TGTGCCATCAGCGGGGACAGCCGGACTTTGAACACTGAAGCTTTCTTT
>-|TRBV7-4|TRBJ2-7|once
CASSLLVRNYEQYF
TGTGCCAGCAGCTTATTAGTCAGGAACTACGAGCAGTACTTC
>TRBD2|TRBV7-9|TRBJ2-4|-
CASSLAALTREGAKNIQYF
TGTGCCAGCAGCTTAGCGGCCCTAACACGGGAGGGGGCCAAAAACATTCAGTACTTC
>TRBD2|TRBV27|TRBJ2-1|-
CASSFTSSGGVPYNEQFF
TGTGCCAGCAGTTTTACCTCTAGCGGGGGGGTCCCCTACAATGAGCAGTTCTTC
>-|TRBV6-5|TRBJ1-2|-
CASIGHNPDSYGYTF
TGTGCCAGCATTGGACATAACCCGGATAGCTATGGCTACACCTTC
>TRBD1|TRBV5-1|TRBJ1-6|-
CASSLDPSRQGVPYNSPLHF
TGCGCCAGCAGCTTGGACCCGTCTCGACAGGGAGTTCCCTATAATTCACCCCTCCACTTT
>-|TRBV7-9|TRBJ1-6|-
CASSSTGLSSYNSPLHF
TGTGCCAGCAGCTCAACAGGGCTGAGCTCCTATAATTCACCCCTCCACTTT
>TRBD1|TRBV9|TRBJ2-2|-
CASSLSPGTGYTGELFF
TGTGCCAGCAGCCTCAGCCCCGGGACAGGGTACACCGGGGAGCTGTTTTTT
>TRBD1|TRBV14|TRBJ1-5|-
CASSLQGDQPQHF
TGTGCCAGCAGCCTACAGGGGGATCAGCCCCAGCATTTT
>-|TRBV29-1|TRBJ2-2|once
CSARESNTGELFF
TGCAGCGCCAGGGAATCGAACACCGGGGAGCTGTTTTTT
>TRBD2|TRBV7-3|TRBJ2-5|-
CASSLAGGLSETQYF
TGTGCCAGCAGCTTAGCGGGGGGGCTTTCGGAGACCCAGTACTTC
>-|TRBV28|TRBJ1-5|-
CASGVGPQPQHF
TGTGCCAGCGGGGTAGGGCCTCAGCCCCAGCATTTT
>-|TRBV18|TRBJ1-5|-
CASSVYGGGDQPQHF
TGTGCCAGCTCAGTTTACGGGGGTGGTGATCAGCCCCAGCATTTT
>-|TRBV27|TRBJ1-4|-
CASSLGGENEKLFF
TGTGCCAGCAGTTTAGGGGGAGAGAATGAAAAACTGTTTTTT
>-|TRBV15|TRBJ1-3|-
CATSREGTLGTIYF
TGTGCCACCAGCAGAGAAGGCACCTTGGGCACCATATATTTT
>-|TRBV7-3|TRBJ2-2|-
CASSLARADGELFF
TGTGCCAGCAGCTTAGCCAGGGCGGACGGGGAGCTGTTTTTT
>-|TRBV5-1|TRBJ1-6|-
CASSLDRSYNSPLHF
TGCGCCAGCAGCTTGGACAGGTCCTATAATTCACCCCTCCACTTT
>TRBD2|TRBV9|TRBJ2-3|few
CASSKLAGDHTDTQYF
TGTGCCAGCAGTAAACTAGCGGGGGATCACACAGATACGCAGTATTTT
>-|TRBV30|TRBJ1-2|-
CAWSRSTHNGYTF
TGTGCCTGGAGTCGTTCTACCCATAATGGCTACACCTTC
>-|TRBV6-4|TRBJ1-1|-
CASSSSWDTEAFF
TGTGCCAGCAGTTCTTCCTGGGACACTGAAGCTTTCTTT
>TRBD2|TRBV7-6|TRBJ2-5|-
CASSQGTSGGAETQYF
TGTGCCAGCAGCCAGGGGACTAGCGGGGGGGCAGAGACCCAGTACTTC
>-|TRBV18|TRBJ2-7|medium-sized
CASSPPQEYEQYF
TGTGCCAGCTCACCACCCCAAGAATACGAGCAGTACTTC
>-|TRBV5-1|TRBJ1-2|-
CASSSGSPGYTF
TGCGCCAGCAGCTCCGGGTCTCCGGGCTACACCTTC
>-|TRBV6-2/TRBV6-3|TRBJ2-7|-
CASSLPGTPKYEQYF
TGTGCCAGCAGCCTCCCCGGGACCCCAAAATACGAGCAGTACTTC
>TRBD1|TRBV12-3/TRBV12-4|TRBJ2-2|once
CASSLRGQGELFF
TGTGCCAGCAGTTTGAGGGGGCAAGGGGAGCTGTTTTTT
>-|TRBV28|TRBJ2-5|-
CASSSHRSETQYF
TGTGCCAGCAGTTCGCACCGATCCGAGACCCAGTACTTC
>TRBD1|TRBV11-3|TRBJ2-3|-
CASSIGQGSTDTQYF
TGTGCCAGCAGCATCGGACAGGGAAGCACAGATACGCAGTATTTT
>TRBD1|TRBV2|TRBJ2-5|-
CASSGDRGRETQYF
TGTGCCAGCAGTGGGGACAGGGGACGAGAGACCCAGTACTTC
>TRBD1|TRBV7-9|TRBJ1-1|-
CASRVGQKNTEAFF
TGTGCCAGCAGGGTGGGACAGAAGAACACTGAAGCTTTCTTT
>-|TRBV7-2|TRBJ1-5|-
CASSLNGGSNQPQHF
TGTGCCAGCAGCTTAAATGGCGGAAGCAATCAGCCCCAGCATTTT
>TRBD1|TRBV5-4|TRBJ2-7|-
CASSRQGGESYEQYF
TGTGCCAGCAGCCGACAGGGTGGGGAGTCCTACGAGCAGTACTTC
>-|TRBV3-1/TRBV3-2|TRBJ2-1|-
CASSSEFGRVDNEQFF
TGTGCCAGCAGCTCGGAATTTGGAAGGGTAGACAATGAGCAGTTCTTC
>-|TRBV6-5|TRBJ1-6|few
CASSSSHRGHSPLHF
TGTGCCAGCAGTTCGTCTCATAGGGGCCATTCACCCCTCCACTTT
>-|TRBV7-9|TRBJ1-4|-
CASSLLGLGITEKLFF
TGTGCCAGCAGCTTACTTGGTCTGGGTATCACGGAAAAACTGTTTTTT
>TRBD1|TRBV4-3|TRBJ2-7|-
CASSSGTGVRYF
TGCGCCAGCAGCTCCGGGACAGGGGTCCGGTACTTC